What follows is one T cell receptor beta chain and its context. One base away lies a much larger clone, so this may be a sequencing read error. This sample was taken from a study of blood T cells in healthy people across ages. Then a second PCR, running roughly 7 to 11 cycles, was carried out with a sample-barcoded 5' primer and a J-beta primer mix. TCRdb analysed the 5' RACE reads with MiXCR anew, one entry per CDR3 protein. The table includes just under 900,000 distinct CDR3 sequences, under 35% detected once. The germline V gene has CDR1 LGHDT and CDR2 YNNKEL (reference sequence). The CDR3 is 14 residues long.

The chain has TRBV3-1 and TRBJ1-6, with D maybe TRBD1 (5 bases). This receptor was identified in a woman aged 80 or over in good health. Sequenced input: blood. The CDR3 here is CVSSQTGDRSPLHF. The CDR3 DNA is TGTGTCAGCAGCCAAACAGGAGATCGTTCACCCCTCCACTTT.